This TCR beta chain is from a study of STAT3 mutations in large granular lymphocyte leukemia. For the study at large: Over half of T-LGLL patients had one or more immunosuppressive regimens. Study-wide findings and caveats: In T-cell large granular lymphocyte leukemia, about half of patients showed multiple immunodominant subclonotypes.

This clone has just a few counts. Its target is not known. TCRbeta libraries averaged around 42,000 productive templates per sample. The table came from immunoSEQ multiplex PCR; TCRdb's copy has only in-frame clones and leaves some out. The sample contains around 5,400 clones, 46% of which appear only once. V was shortened by 4 bases and J by 9 bases, with 15 bases between the two germline ends. The CDR3 contains 12 residues. CDR1 is SQVTM, CDR2 ANQGSEA, per germline. The sequence derives from a woman between 65 and 79 years old with T-cell large granular lymphocyte leukemia. Some clones in this sample may be carry-over from other donors' samples. V is TRBV29-1 and J is TRBJ2-5; a weak D match, TRBD2 (5 bases). The sample was peripheral blood mononuclear cells. The CDR3 region is CSVVSPDGAQYF. CDR3 DNA sequence: TGCAGCGTTGTTTCCCCCGACGGGGCCCAGTACTTC.